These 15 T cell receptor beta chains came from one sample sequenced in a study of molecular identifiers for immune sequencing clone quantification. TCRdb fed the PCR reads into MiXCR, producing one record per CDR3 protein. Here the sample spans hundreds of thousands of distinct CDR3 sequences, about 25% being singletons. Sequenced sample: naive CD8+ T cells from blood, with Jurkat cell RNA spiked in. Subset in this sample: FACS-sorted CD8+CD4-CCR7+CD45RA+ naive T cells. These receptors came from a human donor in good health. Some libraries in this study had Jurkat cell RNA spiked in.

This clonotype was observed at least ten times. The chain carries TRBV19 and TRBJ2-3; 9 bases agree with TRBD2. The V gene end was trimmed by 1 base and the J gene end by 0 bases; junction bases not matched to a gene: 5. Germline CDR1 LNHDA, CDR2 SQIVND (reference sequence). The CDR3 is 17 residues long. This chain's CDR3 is CASSIGTSVGSTDTQYF. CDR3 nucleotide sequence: TGTGCCAGTAGTATAGGGACTAGCGTTGGAAGCACAGATACGCAGTATTTT.

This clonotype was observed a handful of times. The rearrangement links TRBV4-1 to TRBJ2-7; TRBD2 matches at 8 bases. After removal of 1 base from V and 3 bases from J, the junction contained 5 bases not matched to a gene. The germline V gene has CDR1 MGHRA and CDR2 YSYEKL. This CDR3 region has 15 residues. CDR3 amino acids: CASSQGGGPVYEQYF. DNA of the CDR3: TGCGCCAGCAGCCAAGGCGGGGGGCCAGTCTACGAGCAGTACTTC.

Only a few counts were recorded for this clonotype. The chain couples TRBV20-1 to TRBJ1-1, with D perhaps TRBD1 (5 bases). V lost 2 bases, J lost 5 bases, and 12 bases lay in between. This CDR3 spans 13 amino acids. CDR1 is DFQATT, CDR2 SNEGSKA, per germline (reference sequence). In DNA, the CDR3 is TGCAGTGCTAGATCAGGGACGAGGACTGAAGCTTTCTTT. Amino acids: CSARSGTRTEAFF.

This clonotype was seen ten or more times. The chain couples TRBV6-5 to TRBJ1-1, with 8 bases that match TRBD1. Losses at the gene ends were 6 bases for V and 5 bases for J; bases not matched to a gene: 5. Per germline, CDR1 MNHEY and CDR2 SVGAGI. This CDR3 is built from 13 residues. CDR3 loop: CASRDREGTEAFF. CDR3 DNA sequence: TGTGCCAGCAGGGACAGGGAGGGTACTGAAGCTTTCTTT.

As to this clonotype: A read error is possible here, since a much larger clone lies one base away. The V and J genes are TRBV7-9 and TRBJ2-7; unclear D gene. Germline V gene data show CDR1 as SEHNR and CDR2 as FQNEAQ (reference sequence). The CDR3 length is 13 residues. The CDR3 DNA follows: TGTGCCAGCAGCCCGCCAGCCGCCTACGAGCAGTGCTTC. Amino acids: CASSPPAAYEQCF.

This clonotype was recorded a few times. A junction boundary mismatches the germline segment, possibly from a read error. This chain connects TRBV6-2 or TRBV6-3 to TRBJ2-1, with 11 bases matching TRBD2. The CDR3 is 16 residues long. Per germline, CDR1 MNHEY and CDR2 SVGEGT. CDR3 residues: CASSLIAGGLHNEQLF. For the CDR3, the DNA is TGTGCCAGCAGTCTAATAGCGGGAGGGCTACACAATGAGCAGTTATTC.

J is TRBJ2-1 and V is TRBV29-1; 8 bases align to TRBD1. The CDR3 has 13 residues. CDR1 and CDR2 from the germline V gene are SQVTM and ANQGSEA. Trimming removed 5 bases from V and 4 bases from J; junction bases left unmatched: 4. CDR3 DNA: TGCAGCGTTCCGGGACAGGAGTACAATGAGCAGTTCTTC. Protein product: CSVPGQEYNEQFF.

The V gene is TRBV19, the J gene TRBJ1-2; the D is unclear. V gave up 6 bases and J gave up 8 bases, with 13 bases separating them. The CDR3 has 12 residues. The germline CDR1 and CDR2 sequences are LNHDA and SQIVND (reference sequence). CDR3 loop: CASSNSIYGYTF. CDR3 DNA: TGTGCCAGTAGCAACAGTATCTACGGCTACACCTTC.

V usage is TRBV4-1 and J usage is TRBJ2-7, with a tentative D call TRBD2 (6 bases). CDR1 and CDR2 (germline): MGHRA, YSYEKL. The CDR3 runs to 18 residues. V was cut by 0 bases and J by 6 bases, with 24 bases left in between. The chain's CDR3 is CASSQDVPGMGLRGEQYF. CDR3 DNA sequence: TGCGCCAGCAGCCAAGATGTCCCCGGGATGGGACTTAGGGGCGAGCAGTACTTC.

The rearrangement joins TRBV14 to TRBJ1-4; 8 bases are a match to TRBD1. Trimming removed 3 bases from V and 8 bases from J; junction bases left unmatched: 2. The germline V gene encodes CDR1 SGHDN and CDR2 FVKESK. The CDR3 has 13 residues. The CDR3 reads CASSQWTGEKLFF. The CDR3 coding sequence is TGTGCCAGCAGCCAGTGGACAGGGGAAAAACTGTTTTTT.

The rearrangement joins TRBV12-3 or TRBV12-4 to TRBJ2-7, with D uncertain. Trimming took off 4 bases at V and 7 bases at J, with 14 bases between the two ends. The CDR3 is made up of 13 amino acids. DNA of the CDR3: TGTGCCAGCAGTTCCCCCCCAGGCGTGGAGCAGTACTTC. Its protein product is CASSSPPGVEQYF.

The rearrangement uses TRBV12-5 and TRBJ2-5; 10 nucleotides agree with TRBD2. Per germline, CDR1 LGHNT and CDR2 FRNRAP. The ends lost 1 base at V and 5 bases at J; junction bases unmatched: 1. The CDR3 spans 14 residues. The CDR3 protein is CASGLEREGETQYF. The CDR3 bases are TGTGCTAGTGGTTTGGAGCGGGAGGGTGAGACCCAGTACTTC. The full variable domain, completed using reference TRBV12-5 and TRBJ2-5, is DARVTQTPRHKVTEMGQEVTMRCQPILGHNTVFWYRQTMMQGLELLAYFRNRAPLDDSGMPKDRFSAEMPDATLATLKIQPSEPRDSAVYFCASGLEREGETQYFGPGTRLLVL.

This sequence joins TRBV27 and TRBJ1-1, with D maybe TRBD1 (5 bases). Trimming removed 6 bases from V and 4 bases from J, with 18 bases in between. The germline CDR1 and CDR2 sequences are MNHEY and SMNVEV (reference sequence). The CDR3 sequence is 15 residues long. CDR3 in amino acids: CASRPLVGAGTEAFF. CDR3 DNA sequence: TGTGCCAGCAGACCACTGGTCGGGGCGGGCACTGAAGCTTTCTTT.

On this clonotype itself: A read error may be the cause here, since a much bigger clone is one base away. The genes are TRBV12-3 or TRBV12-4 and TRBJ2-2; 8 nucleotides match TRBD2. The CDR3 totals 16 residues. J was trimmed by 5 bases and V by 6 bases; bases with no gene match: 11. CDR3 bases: TGTGCCAGCAGCGGGGGTCCGGGACTAGGAACCGGGGAGCTGTTTTTT. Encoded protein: CASSGGPGLGTGELFF.

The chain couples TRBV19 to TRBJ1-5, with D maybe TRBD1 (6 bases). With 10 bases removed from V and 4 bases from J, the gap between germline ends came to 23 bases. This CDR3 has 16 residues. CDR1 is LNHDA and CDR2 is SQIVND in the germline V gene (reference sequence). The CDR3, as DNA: TGTGCCACTAACGCCCGCCCTGGACAGATAAATCAGCCCCAGCATTTT. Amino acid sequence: CATNARPGQINQPQHF.